This TCR beta chain originates from a study of CD8 T cells in ankylosing spondylitis. Each CDR3 protein gets one entry after TCRdb re-called the 5' RACE reads with MiXCR. The table records roughly 30,000 distinct CDR3 sequences, 30% of them present only once. In its sample, this clonotype was seen a few times. Its antigen is currently unknown. Study-level points and caveats: Within ankylosing spondylitis blood, a TCR beta motif made up of seven or eight highly homologous variants appeared to be characteristic.

With 0 bases clipped from V and 5 bases from J, the junction kept 6 bases outside the gene matches. The CDR3 has 14 residues. In germline, CDR1 is DFQATT, CDR2 SNEGSKA (reference sequence). The TCR originated in a male donor with ankylosing spondylitis. The specimen sequenced was synovial fluid, either unsorted or a sorted T cell fraction (not recorded which). The rearrangement links TRBV20-1 to TRBJ1-1; 7 positions match TRBD1. CDR3 in amino acids: CSARDQSRGTEAFF. DNA of the CDR3: TGCAGTGCTAGAGATCAGAGCAGGGGGACTGAAGCTTTCTTT.